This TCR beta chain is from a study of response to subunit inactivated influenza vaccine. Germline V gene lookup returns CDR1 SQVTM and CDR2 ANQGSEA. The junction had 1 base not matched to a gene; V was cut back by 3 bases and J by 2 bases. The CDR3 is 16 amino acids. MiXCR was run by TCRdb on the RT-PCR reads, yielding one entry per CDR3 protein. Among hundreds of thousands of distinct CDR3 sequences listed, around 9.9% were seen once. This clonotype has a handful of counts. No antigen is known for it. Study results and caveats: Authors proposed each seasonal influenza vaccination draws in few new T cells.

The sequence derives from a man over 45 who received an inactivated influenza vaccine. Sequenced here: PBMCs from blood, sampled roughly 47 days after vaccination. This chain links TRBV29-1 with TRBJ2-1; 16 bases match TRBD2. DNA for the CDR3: TGCAGCGTTGAGGGGACTAGCGGGGGGGCCTACAATGAGCAGTTCTTC. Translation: CSVEGTSGGAYNEQFF.